This T cell receptor beta chain appears in the sequencing data of a study of control samples from healthy donors and cancer patients. Looked up from germline, CDR1 is MNHEY and CDR2 is SVGAGI. Trimming pared 3 bases from V and 4 bases from J, leaving 12 bases between. This CDR3 has 14 residues. The method was immunoSEQ multiplex PCR; TCRdb's version includes in-frame clones alone and lacks a portion of them. This table lists approximately 190,000 clones. This clonotype originated in a woman aged 25 to 39 in good health. The chain recombines TRBV6-5 with TRBJ1-1; possibly TRBD1 for D (5 bases). Sequencing used blood. CDR3 residues: CASSYRGRSTEAFF. CDR3 DNA: TGTGCCAGCAGTTATAGGGGTAGGAGCACTGAAGCTTTCTTT.